One and the same sample provided the 3 T cell receptor beta chains below, sequenced in a study of tumor-infiltrating lymphocytes in primary liver carcinoma. Joint extraction of RNA and DNA used roughly 19-31 mg of bulk tissue that was unsorted. Using a constant-region primer together with ProtoScript II reverse transcriptase, TCR beta cDNA was made from about 490 ng of total RNA. Amplification in three nested multiplex PCR rounds with slightly modified ARM-PCR gave rise to TCR beta libraries. Use of TRBV1-TRBV30 forward primers with a C-beta reverse primer characterized the first two PCR rounds, which lasted about 10 cycles each. In TCRdb, the multiplex PCR reads were re-called with MiXCR into one record per CDR3 protein. The sample has approximately 37,000 distinct CDR3 sequences, more than 60% seen once. Sequenced: tumor-adjacent normal liver tissue. The receptors here all came from a man in his forties with primary liver carcinoma and hepatitis B virus infection.

J is TRBJ1-5 and V is TRBV6-1, with D maybe TRBD1 (6 bases). There are 15 residues in the CDR3. Germline CDR1 MNHNS, CDR2 SASEGT. The germline V and J ends were trimmed by 4 bases and 4 bases, with 14 bases remaining between them. The CDR3: CASSGVGHPNQPQHF. CDR3 DNA: TGTGCCAGCAGTGGAGTGGGACACCCTAATCAGCCCCAGCATTTT.

Comment on this clonotype: Here the CDR3 omits its conserved ending phenylalanine or tryptophan, so a read error is the likely source. The chain employs TRBV28 and TRBJ2-5; D is uncertain. Germline V gives CDR1 MDHEN, CDR2 SYDVKM. This CDR3 spans 15 amino acids. Trimming removed 4 bases at V and 4 bases at J, with 16 bases between. DNA for the CDR3: TGTGCCAGCAGTTCGAGCACAAAATTAGGAGAGACCCAGTACCTC. It encodes CASSSSTKLGETQYL.

The rearrangement links TRBV29-1 to TRBJ2-1; 7 bases are shared with TRBD2. The J call may be faulty, since TRBJ2-7 better matches the DNA end. The CDR3 extends over 16 amino acids. Germline V gives CDR1 SQVTM, CDR2 ANQGSEA. The CDR3 nucleotides are TGCAGCGTTGAGGTCGGACTAGTGGGCATCTACAATGAGCAGTACTTC. Its translation is CSVEVGLVGIYNEQYF.